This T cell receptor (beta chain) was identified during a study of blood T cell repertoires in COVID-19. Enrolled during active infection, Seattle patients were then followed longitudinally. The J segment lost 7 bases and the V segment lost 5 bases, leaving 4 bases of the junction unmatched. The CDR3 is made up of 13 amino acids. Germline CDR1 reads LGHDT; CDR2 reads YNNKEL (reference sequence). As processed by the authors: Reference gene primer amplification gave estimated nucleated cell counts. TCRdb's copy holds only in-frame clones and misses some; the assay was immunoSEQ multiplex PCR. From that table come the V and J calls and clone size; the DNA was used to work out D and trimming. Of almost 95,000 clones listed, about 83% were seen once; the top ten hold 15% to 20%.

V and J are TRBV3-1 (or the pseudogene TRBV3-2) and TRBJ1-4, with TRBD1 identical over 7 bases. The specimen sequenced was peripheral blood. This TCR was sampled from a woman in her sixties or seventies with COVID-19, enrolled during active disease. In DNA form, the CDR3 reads TGTGCCAGCAGCGGGACAGAATCTGAAAAACTGTTTTTT. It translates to CASSGTESEKLFF.